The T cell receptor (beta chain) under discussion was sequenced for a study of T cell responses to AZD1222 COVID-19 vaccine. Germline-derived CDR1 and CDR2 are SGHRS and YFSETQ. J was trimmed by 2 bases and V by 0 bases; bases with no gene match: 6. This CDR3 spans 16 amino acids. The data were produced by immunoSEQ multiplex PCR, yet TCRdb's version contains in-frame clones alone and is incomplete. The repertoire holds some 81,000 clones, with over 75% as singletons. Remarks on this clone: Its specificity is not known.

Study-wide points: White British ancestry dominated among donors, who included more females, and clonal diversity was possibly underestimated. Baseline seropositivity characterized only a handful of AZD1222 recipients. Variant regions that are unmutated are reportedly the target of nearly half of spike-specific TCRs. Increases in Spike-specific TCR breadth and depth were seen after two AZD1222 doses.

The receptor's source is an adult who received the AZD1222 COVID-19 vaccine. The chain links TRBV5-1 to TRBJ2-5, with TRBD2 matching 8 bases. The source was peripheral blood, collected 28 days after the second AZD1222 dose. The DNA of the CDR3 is TGCGCCAGCAGCTTGGCCGGGAGCGGGGGTCAAGAGACCCAGTACTTC. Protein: CASSLAGSGGQETQYF.